This T cell receptor (beta chain) emerged from a study of control samples from healthy donors and cancer patients. Profiled with immunoSEQ multiplex PCR; TCRdb holds only in-frame clones, not every one. This table holds about 140,000 clones, roughly 92% found once. V lost 3 bases and J 3 bases, leaving 14 bases between the germline ends. CDR1 and CDR2 (germline): KGHSH, LQKENI. This CDR3 contains 15 residues. The TCR sequence derives from a man aged 25-45 years in good health. Sequenced: blood. The chain is built from TRBV18 and TRBJ1-1; no clear D gene. CDR3 nucleotides: TGTGCCAGCTCACCGCAGCGGGGAGGAGACACTGAAGCTTTCTTT. As protein: CASSPQRGGDTEAFF. Full variable domain (remainder filled in from reference TRBV18 and TRBJ1-1): NAGVMQNPRHLVRRRGQEARLRCSPMKGHSHVYWYRQLPEEGLKFMVYLQKENIIDESGMPKERFSAEFPKEGPSILRIQQVVRGDSAAYFCASSPQRGGDTEAFFGQGTRLTVV.